The clone carrying this TCR beta chain was found many times. Antigen unknown. These data originate in a study of T-cell reconstitution after alpha-beta-depleted transplantation in children. Study findings and constraints: Newly produced T cells mostly provided counts and TCRbeta diversity after one year, as hyperexpanded clones declined. From surviving recipient T cells and thymic progenitors came the high day-60 TCRbeta diversity observed in some patients. Reports say that about two months after transplant, the alpha-beta T cells came out of several hundred graft clones that had expanded.

Unique molecular identifiers tagged the TCRbeta library. TCRdb used MiXCR to reprocess the PCR reads, holding one entry per CDR3 protein. The sample has roughly 790,000 distinct CDR3 sequences, under 20% seen once; the top ten hold around 5%. Losses at the gene ends were 2 bases for V and 0 bases for J; bases not matched to a gene: 7. CDR3 size: 16 residues. Germline assignment: CDR1 SGHRS and CDR2 YFSETQ. The sequenced sample was PBMCs, mostly from graft donor cells, obtained 360 days after TCRalphabeta/CD19-depleted stem cell transplant. The chain uses TRBV5-1 and TRBJ2-7; 8 bases map to TRBD2. The source is a male patient younger than 18 who had a stem cell transplant for acute lymphoblastic leukemia, so the T cells may come from the graft donor. As DNA, the CDR3 is TGCGCCAGCAGCTTATGGAAGAGCGGGAGCTCCTACGAGCAGTACTTC. Translation: CASSLWKSGSSYEQYF.